A single sample is the source of the 20 T cell receptor beta chains below, sequenced in a study of tumor-infiltrating lymphocytes in primary liver carcinoma. TCR beta cDNA was made from 400 to 600 ng total RNA with a constant-region primer. Three nested multiplex PCR rounds, a slightly modified ARM-PCR, produced the libraries for TCR beta. In the first two PCR rounds, TRBV1-TRBV30 forward primers were paired with a C-beta reverse primer, and each round lasted around 10 cycles. MiXCR, run by TCRdb on the multiplex PCR reads, gives a single entry per CDR3 protein. The sample has about 320,000 distinct CDR3 sequences, less than 75% seen once. Unsorted whole blood supplied the RNA, and germline DNA was extracted too. The specimen was peripheral blood. The origin of the receptors is a man in his forties with primary liver carcinoma and hepatitis B virus infection.

As regards this clonotype: The junction departs from germline at one end; a sequencing error may be responsible. V is TRBV29-1 and J is TRBJ2-3; perhaps D is TRBD1 or TRBD2 (5 bases each). The CDR3 spans 13 residues. Germline V lookup: CDR1 SQVTM, CDR2 ANQGSEA. Here the CDR3 reads CSVRGTTTDTRYF. For the CDR3, the DNA is TGCAGCGTTCGGGGCACGACCACAGATACGCGGTATTTT.

Note on this clonotype: A much larger clone lies a single base off, so this may be a read error. The chain recombines TRBV6-5 with TRBJ2-4, with 10 bases fitting TRBD2. This CDR3 comprises 17 residues. Germline assignment: CDR1 MNHEY and CDR2 SVGAGI. The CDR3 loop reads CASSYSAASGSGNVQYF. CDR3 nucleotides: TGTGCCAGCAGTTACTCCGCGGCTAGCGGGAGTGGAAACGTTCAGTACTTC.

Comment on this clonotype: An end of the junction differs from the germline gene, which may be a read error. The chain joins TRBV11-2 to TRBJ2-7, with 7 bases aligning to TRBD2. The CDR3 is 14 residues long. Germline values: CDR1 SGHAT, CDR2 FQNNGV. The CDR3 loop reads CTSSADSGVYEQYF. CDR3 coding DNA: TGTACCAGCAGCGCCGACAGCGGGGTCTACGAGCAGTACTTC. Full variable domain (outside the CDR3, taken from reference TRBV11-2 and TRBJ2-7): EAGVAQSPRYKIIEKRQSVAFWCNPISGHATLYWYQQILGQGPKLLIQFQNNGVVDDSQLPKDRFSAERLKGVDSTLKIQPAKLEDSAVYLCTSSADSGVYEQYFGPGTRLTVT.

A note on this clonotype: At one end the junction does not follow the germline gene, possibly because of a read error. The chain carries TRBV11-2 and TRBJ2-1; the match to TRBD2 covers 9 bases. Germline assignment: CDR1 SGHAT and CDR2 FQNNGV. This CDR3 spans 15 amino acids. CDR3 DNA sequence: TGTGCCGGCAGCTGGGGACTAGCTCAAGGGAATGAGCAGTTCTTC. This translates into CAGSWGLAQGNEQFF.

This clonotype has at least ten counts. V is TRBV4-3 and J is TRBJ2-2; tentatively, D is TRBD1 (6 bases). Germline assignment: CDR1 LGHNA and CDR2 YSLEER. There are 17 residues in the CDR3. The V end was cut by 1 base, the J end by 1 base, with 13 bases between. The CDR3 DNA sequence: TGCGCCAGCAGCCAAGCTCCGGGACAACAGAACACCGGGGAGCTGTTTTTT. It encodes CASSQAPGQQNTGELFF.

The V and J genes are TRBV6-2 or TRBV6-3 and TRBJ1-2; no firm D call. Germline CDR1 MNHEY, CDR2 SVGEGT. CDR3 size: 12 residues. Trimming removed 6 bases from V and 5 bases from J, with 10 bases in between. This chain's CDR3 is CASRIGKYGYTF. The CDR3, as DNA: TGTGCCAGCAGGATCGGGAAGTATGGCTACACCTTC.

As concerns this clonotype: This may be a read error, as it is one base from a much larger clone. The genes are TRBV7-8 and TRBJ2-1; 7 nucleotides match TRBD2. Germline V gene sequence: CDR1 SGHVS, CDR2 FQNEAQ. The CDR3 has 16 amino acids. The CDR3 DNA sequence: TGTGCCCGCAGCCTTTGGGGCGGGAGTAGGTACAATGAGCAGTTCTTC. As protein: CARSLWGGSRYNEQFF. Full variable domain (rest looked up from reference TRBV7-8 and TRBJ2-1): GAGVSQSPRYKVAKRGQDVALRCDPISGHVSLFWYQQALGQGPEFLTYFQNEAQLDKSGLPSDRFFAERPEGSVSTLKIQRTQQEDSAVYLCARSLWGGSRYNEQFFGPGTRLTVL.

Points on this clonotype: The conserved closing phenylalanine or tryptophan is absent in this CDR3, likely reflecting a read error. V gene TRBV10-2 combines with J gene TRBJ2-7; the D gene is possibly TRBD2 (6 bases). V was cut by 6 bases and J by 7 bases, with 19 bases left in between. The CDR3 sequence is 14 residues long. The germline V gene encodes CDR1 WSHSY and CDR2 SAAADI. The CDR3 region is CASRVLAAMGEQYL. The CDR3 DNA sequence: TGCGCCAGCAGAGTACTAGCTGCCATGGGGGAGCAGTACTTA.

V is TRBV4-3 and J is TRBJ2-3; the match to TRBD2 covers 13 bases. This CDR3 has 19 amino acids. V gave up 2 bases and J gave up 5 bases; unmatched junction bases: 13. The germline V gene encodes CDR1 LGHNA and CDR2 YSLEER. The CDR3 is CASSQYWGGLAGAVDTQYF. The CDR3 DNA reads TGCGCCAGCAGCCAATACTGGGGAGGACTAGCGGGAGCGGTAGATACGCAGTATTTT.

This chain connects TRBV5-4 to TRBJ1-1; D is ambiguous. Between the trimmed V and J ends, which lost 3 bases and 4 bases, there was a span of 10 bases. The germline gives CDR1 SGHNT, CDR2 YYREEE (reference sequence). The CDR3 length is 13 residues. CDR3 nucleotides: TGTGCCAGCAGCTCCCGGCTTTCCACTGAAGCTTTCTTT. This encodes CASSSRLSTEAFF. Based on the CDR3 plus reference TRBV5-4 and TRBJ1-1, the full variable domain is ETGVTQSPTHLIKTRGQQVTLRCSSQSGHNTVSWYQQALGQGPQFIFQYYREEENGRGNFPPRFSGLQFPNYSSELNVNALELDDSALYLCASSSRLSTEAFFGQGTRLTVV.

V gene TRBV11-1 combines with J gene TRBJ2-5; the D gene is possibly TRBD1 (5 bases). CDR1 SGHAT and CDR2 FQDESV come from the germline V gene (reference sequence). Trimming shortened V by 3 bases and J by 4 bases, and 18 bases separated the two germline ends. The CDR3 is 16 residues long. CDR3 in amino acids: CASSFRYATVGETQYF. The CDR3 DNA reads as TGTGCCAGCAGCTTTCGATACGCGACAGTGGGAGAGACCCAGTACTTC. The variable domain in full, with the rest retrieved from reference TRBV11-1 and TRBJ2-5, is EAEVAQSPRYKITEKSQAVAFWCDPISGHATLYWYRQILGQGPELLVQFQDESVVDDSQLPKDRFSAERLKGVDSTLKIQPAELGDSAMYLCASSFRYATVGETQYFGPGTRLLVL.

With respect to this clonotype: Just one base apart from a much larger clone, this may be a read error. V is TRBV18 and J is TRBJ2-7; 14 bases map to TRBD2. Losses at the gene ends were 5 bases for V and 7 bases for J; bases not matched to a gene: 7. The CDR3 runs 15 residues. The germline CDR1 and CDR2 sequences are KGHSH and LQKENI. The CDR3 region has the DNA TGTGCCAGCTCATCCCCGACTAGCGGGAGGGGGGAGCAGTACTTC. Amino acids: CASSSPTSGRGEQYF.

About this clonotype itself: A much larger clone differs from this one at a single base, so this may be a read error. This chain connects TRBV4-3 to TRBJ2-7; a possible D gene is TRBD1 (6 bases). The CDR3 runs to 14 residues. The ends were cut back, 3 bases at V and 3 bases at J, with 12 bases in the middle. Germline V gives CDR1 LGHNA, CDR2 YSLEER. CDR3 nucleotides: TGCGCCAGCAGCCAGGATAGACAGGACTACGAGCAGTACTTC. This sequence encodes CASSQDRQDYEQYF.

V is TRBV5-1 and J is TRBJ2-3; weak D call: TRBD2 (6 bases). The germline gives CDR1 SGHRS, CDR2 YFSETQ. CDR3 length: 14 amino acids. Trimming took off 7 bases at V and 0 bases at J, with 12 bases between the two ends. The CDR3 DNA follows: TGCGCCAGCGGTTTCACTAGCAGCACAGATACGCAGTATTTT. Its protein product is CASGFTSSTDTQYF. Full variable domain (outside the CDR3, taken from reference TRBV5-1 and TRBJ2-3): KAGVTQTPRYLIKTRGQQVTLSCSPISGHRSVSWYQQTPGQGLQFLFEYFSETQRNKGNFPGRFSGRQFSNSRSEMNVSTLELGDSALYLCASGFTSSTDTQYFGPGTRLTVL.

Remarks on this clonotype: Mismatch with germline at one junction end may stem from a read error. The chain has TRBV5-1 and TRBJ2-2; maybe TRBD2 (5 bases). The CDR3 contains 11 residues. Germline loops: CDR1 SGHRS, CDR2 YFSETQ. CDR3 protein: CASRNTGELLF. Here the CDR3 DNA reads TGCGCCAGCAGGAACACCGGGGAGCTGCTTTTT.

This clonotype was observed a handful of times. One end of the junction is discordant with germline, which a read error may explain. The chain recombines TRBV11-1 with TRBJ2-1; no reliable D call. The CDR3 length is 12 residues. The V gene's germline CDR1 is SGHAT and CDR2 FQDESV (reference sequence). As DNA, the CDR3 is TGTGCCAACAGCCCGAGTGGGAATGAGCAGTTCTTC. It specifies CANSPSGNEQFF.

Concerning this clonotype: Relative to the germline gene, one junction end is altered; a read error may explain this. This chain uses TRBV5-1 with TRBJ2-1, with 11 bases fitting TRBD2. Germline V gives CDR1 SGHRS, CDR2 YFSETQ. The CDR3 spans 15 residues. The CDR3 protein is CASSSTSGSPNEQLF. Written as DNA, the CDR3 is TGCGCCAGCAGCTCCACTAGCGGGAGTCCCAATGAGCAGCTCTTC. Based on the CDR3 plus reference TRBV5-1 and TRBJ2-1, the full variable domain is KAGVTQTPRYLIKTRGQQVTLSCSPISGHRSVSWYQQTPGQGLQFLFEYFSETQRNKGNFPGRFSGRQFSNSRSEMNVSTLELGDSALYLCASSSTSGSPNEQLFGPGTRLTVL.

This clonotype was detected only a few times. The chain recombines TRBV28 with TRBJ2-7, with TRBD1 matching over 7 bases. Unmatched junction bases numbered 7, after V lost 5 bases and J lost 3 bases. The CDR3 has 14 residues. CDR1 is MDHEN and CDR2 is SYDVKM in the germline V gene. The CDR3 nucleotides read TGTGCCAGCAGTGCTGGACAGGCCTACTACGAGCAGTACTTC. It specifies CASSAGQAYYEQYF.

The V and J genes are TRBV28 and TRBJ2-5; D assignment may be TRBD1 or TRBD2 (5 bases each). CDR3 length: 16 amino acids. Trimming removed 6 bases from V and 5 bases from J, with 22 bases in between. The germline gives CDR1 MDHEN, CDR2 SYDVKM. CDR3 in DNA: TGTGCCAGCAGCCCCCCCGGGACGGTCCTCCGGGAGACCCAGTACTTC. It yields the protein CASSPPGTVLRETQYF.

Comments on this clonotype: A much bigger clone sits one base away, suggesting this may be a read error. The chain carries TRBV12-3 or TRBV12-4 and TRBJ2-3; 7 positions match TRBD2. This CDR3 has 16 residues. The V and J ends lost 6 bases and 0 bases, in that order; junction bases with no gene match: 9. The CDR3 loop is CASSLGLGDSTDTQYF. The CDR3 region has the DNA TGTGCCAGCAGCCTCGGACTAGGGGATAGCACAGATACGCAGTATTTT.